The rows below give T cell receptor beta chains drawn from one sample of a study of blood T cell repertoires in COVID-19. Clones were read by immunoSEQ multiplex PCR, and TCRdb kept only the in-frame ones, dropping some. Found here are a few hundred thousand clones, approximately 85% of them singletons; the top ten hold just over 7%. The sequencing input was peripheral blood. The receptors stem from a human donor in a cohort sampled during active COVID-19. The CDR3 runs from the conserved cysteine through the conserved F or W. D genes are given only for firm matches. Expanded clones are given a class, and other clones once, few, many or no size at all.

>TRBD1|TRBV4-1|.
CASSQPLGQGNSPLHF
>TRBD1|TRBV30|.
CASTGAIGNTIYF
>.|TRBV5-6|.
CASSPGGAYTEAFF
>TRBD2|TRBV10-2|.
CASSEPLAVTYF
>TRBD1|TRBV6-2/TRBV6-3|.
CASSLITSGTEFNYGYTF
>.|TRBV5-1|.
CASSLGQYSPLHF
>.|TRBV10-3|.
CAISEAQVNTGELFF
>.|TRBV7-9|once
CASSLKYETGELFF
>TRBD1|TRBV10-1|once
CASNIDRGTEAFF
>.|TRBV6-6|.
CASSSQARYGYTF
>.|TRBV6-5|.
CASKAGATYNSPLHF
>.|TRBV6-1|.
CASSEFAGAGLYNEQFF
>TRBD1|TRBV5-1|.
CASSSRGRDRRETQYF
>.|TRBV19|.
CASSPGQTRYGYTF
>.|TRBV6-1|.
CASSALTRTSTDTQYF
>TRBD1|TRBV11-2|.
CASSPGGPRDRGNYGYTF
>.|TRBV27|.
CASSPQGANYGYTF
>.|TRBV7-9|.
CASSLTVDSPLHF
>TRBD1|TRBV5-5|.
CASSSAPGQGYEQYF
>.|TRBV18|.
CASSPPSQYTEAFF
>.|TRBV5-1|.
CASSLDAGTKNIQYF
>TRBD2|TRBV7-3|.
CASGSGANTGELFF
>.|TRBV24-1|.
CATSDNPGSTDTQYF
>.|TRBV3-1/TRBV3-2|.
CASSQDNRPYYGYTF
>.|TRBV19|.
CASSINAGEGEAFF
>.|TRBV28|.
CASGLQGSYEQYF
>TRBD1|TRBV7-9|.
CASSVSGQGYTEAFF
>TRBD1|TRBV27|.
CASSNHGTVAKNIQYF
>.|TRBV5-6|once
CASSLGGPEGQPQHF
>.|TRBV4-1|.
CASSHSVTGQAFF
>.|TRBV27|many
CASRITRNTGELFF
>.|TRBV2|many
CASSVSNEKLFF
>.|TRBV12-5|few
CASGRWTESYEQYF
>TRBD2|TRBV19|.
CATKLAGGSYNEQFF
>TRBD2|TRBV3-1/TRBV3-2|few
CASSTPGTSGVPKTQYF